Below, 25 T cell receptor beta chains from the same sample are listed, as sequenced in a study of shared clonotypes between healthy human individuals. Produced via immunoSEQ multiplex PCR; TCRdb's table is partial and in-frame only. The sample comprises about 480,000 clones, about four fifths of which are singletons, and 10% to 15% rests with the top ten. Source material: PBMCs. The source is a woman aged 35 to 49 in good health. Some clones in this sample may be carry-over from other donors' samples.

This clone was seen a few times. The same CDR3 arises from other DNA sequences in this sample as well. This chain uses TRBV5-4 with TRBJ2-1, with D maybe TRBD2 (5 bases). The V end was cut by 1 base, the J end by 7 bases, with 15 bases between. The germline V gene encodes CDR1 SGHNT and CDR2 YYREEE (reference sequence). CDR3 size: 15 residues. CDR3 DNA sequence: TGTGCCAGCAGCTTGATCAGCGGTCAGTCTAATGAGCAGTTCTTC. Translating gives CASSLISGQSNEQFF.

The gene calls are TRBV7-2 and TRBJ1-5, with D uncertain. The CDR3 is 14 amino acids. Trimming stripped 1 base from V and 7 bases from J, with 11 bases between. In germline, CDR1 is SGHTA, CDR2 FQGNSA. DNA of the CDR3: TGTGCCAGCAGCTTAGTAGGCTGGGAACAGCCCCAGCATTTT. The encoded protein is CASSLVGWEQPQHF.

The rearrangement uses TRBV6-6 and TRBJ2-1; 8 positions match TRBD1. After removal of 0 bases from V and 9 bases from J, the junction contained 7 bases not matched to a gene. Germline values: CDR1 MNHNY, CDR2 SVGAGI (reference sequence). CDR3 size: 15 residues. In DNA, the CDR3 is TGTGCCAGCAGTTACTCACGGACAGGGAATAGTGAGCAGTTCTTC. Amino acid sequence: CASSYSRTGNSEQFF.

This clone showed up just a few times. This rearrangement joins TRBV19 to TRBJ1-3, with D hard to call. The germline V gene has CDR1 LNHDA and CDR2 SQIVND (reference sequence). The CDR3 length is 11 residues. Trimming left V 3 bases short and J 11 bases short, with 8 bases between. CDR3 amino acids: CASSIGAAIYF. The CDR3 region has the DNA TGTGCCAGTAGTATCGGAGCGGCCATATATTTT.

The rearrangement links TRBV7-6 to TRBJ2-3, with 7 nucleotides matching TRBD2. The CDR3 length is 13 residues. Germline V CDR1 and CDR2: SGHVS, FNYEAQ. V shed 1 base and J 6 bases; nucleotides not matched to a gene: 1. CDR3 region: CASSLGRGDTQYF. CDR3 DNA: TGTGCCAGCAGCTTAGGGCGGGGGGATACGCAGTATTTT.

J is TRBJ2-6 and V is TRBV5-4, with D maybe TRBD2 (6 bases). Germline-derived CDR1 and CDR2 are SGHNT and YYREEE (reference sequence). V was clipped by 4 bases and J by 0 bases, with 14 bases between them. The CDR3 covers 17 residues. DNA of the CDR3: TGTGCCAGCAGCACGGGACTGAGGACCTCTGGGGCCAACGTCCTGACTTTC. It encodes CASSTGLRTSGANVLTF.

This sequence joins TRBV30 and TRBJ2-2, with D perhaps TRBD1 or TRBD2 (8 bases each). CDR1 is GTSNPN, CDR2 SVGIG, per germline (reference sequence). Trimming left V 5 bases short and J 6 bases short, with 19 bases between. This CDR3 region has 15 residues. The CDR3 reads CAWAGGAGQAGELFF. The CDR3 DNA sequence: TGTGCCTGGGCGGGGGGAGCGGGACAGGCCGGGGAGCTGTTTTTT.

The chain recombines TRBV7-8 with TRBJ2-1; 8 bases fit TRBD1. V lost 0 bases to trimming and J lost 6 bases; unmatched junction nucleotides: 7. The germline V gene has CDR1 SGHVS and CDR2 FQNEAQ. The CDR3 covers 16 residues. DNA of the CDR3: TGTGCCAGCAGCTTAGCGACAGGGGCGAAGGGCAATGAGCAGTTCTTC. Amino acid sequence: CASSLATGAKGNEQFF.

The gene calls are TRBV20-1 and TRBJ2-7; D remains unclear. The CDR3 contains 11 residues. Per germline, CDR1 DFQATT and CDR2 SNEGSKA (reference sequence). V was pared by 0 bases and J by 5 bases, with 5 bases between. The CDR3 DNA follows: TGCAGTGCTAGAGATCGCGACGAGCAGTACTTC. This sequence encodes CSARDRDEQYF.

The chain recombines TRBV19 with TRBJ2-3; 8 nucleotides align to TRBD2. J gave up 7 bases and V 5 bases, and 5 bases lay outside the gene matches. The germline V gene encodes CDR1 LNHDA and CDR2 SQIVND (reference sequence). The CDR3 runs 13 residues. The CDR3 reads CASSSLAGYTQYF. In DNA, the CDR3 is TGTGCCAGTAGTTCCCTAGCGGGCTATACGCAGTATTTT.

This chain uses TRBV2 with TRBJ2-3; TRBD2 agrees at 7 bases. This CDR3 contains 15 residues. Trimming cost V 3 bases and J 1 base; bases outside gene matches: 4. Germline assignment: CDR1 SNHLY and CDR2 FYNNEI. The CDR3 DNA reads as TGTGCCAGCAGTGACCCCGCGGGAGGCACAGATACGCAGTATTTT. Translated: CASSDPAGGTDTQYF.

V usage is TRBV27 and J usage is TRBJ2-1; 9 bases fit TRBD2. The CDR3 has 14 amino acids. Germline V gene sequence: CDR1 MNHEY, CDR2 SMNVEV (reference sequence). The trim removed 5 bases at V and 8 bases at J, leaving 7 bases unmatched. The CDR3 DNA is TGTGCCAGCAGTGGTAGCGGGAGTTCGCATGAGCAGTTCTTC. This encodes CASSGSGSSHEQFF.

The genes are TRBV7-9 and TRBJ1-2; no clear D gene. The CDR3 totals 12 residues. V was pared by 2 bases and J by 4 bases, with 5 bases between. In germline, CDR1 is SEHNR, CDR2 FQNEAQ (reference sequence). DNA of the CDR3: TGTGCCAGCAGCTTATATGGCTATGGCTACACCTTC. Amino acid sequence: CASSLYGYGYTF.

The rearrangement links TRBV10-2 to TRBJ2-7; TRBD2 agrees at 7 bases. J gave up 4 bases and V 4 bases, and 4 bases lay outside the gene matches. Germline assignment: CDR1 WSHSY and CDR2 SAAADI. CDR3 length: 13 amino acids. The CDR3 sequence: CASSVGGGYEQYF. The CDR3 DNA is TGCGCCAGCAGTGTGGGGGGGGGTTACGAGCAGTACTTC.

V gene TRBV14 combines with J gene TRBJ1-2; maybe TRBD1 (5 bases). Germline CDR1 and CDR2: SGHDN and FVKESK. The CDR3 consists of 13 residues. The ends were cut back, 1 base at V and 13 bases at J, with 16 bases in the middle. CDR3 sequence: CASSQVRDGECTF. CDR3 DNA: TGTGCCAGCAGCCAAGTCCGGGACGGGGAGTGCACCTTC.

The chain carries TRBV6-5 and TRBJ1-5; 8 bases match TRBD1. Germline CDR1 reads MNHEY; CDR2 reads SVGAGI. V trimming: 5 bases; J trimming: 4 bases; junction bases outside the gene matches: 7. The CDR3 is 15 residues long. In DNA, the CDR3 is TGTGCCAGCAGTCCGACAGGGGATAGGAATCAGCCCCAGCATTTT. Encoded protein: CASSPTGDRNQPQHF.

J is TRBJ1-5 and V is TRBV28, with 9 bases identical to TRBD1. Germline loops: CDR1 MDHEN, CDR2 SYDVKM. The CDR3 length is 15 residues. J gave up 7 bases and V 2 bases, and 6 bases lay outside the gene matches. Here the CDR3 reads CASSLMGQGLQPQHF. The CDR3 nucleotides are TGTGCCAGCAGTTTAATGGGACAGGGCCTCCAGCCCCAGCATTTT.

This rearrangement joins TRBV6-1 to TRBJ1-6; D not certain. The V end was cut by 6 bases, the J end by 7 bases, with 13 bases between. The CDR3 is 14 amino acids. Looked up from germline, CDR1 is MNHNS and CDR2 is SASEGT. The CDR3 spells CASSSGVENSPLHF. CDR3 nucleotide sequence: TGTGCCAGCAGCTCTGGGGTGGAGAATTCACCCCTCCACTTT.

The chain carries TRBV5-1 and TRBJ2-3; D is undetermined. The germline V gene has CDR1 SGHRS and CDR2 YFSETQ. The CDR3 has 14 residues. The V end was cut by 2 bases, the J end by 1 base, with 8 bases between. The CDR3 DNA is TGCGCCAGCAGCTTAGGTCTAGGCACAGATACGCAGTATTTT. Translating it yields CASSLGLGTDTQYF. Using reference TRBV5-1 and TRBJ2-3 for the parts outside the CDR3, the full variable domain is KAGVTQTPRYLIKTRGQQVTLSCSPISGHRSVSWYQQTPGQGLQFLFEYFSETQRNKGNFPGRFSGRQFSNSRSEMNVSTLELGDSALYLCASSLGLGTDTQYFGPGTRLTVL.

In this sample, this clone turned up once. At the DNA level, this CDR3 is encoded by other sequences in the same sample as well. The CDR3 DNA sequence: TGCAGCGTTGGACAGGGCGCTTACAATGAGCAGTTCTTC. This encodes CSVGQGAYNEQFF. The chain carries TRBV29-1 and TRBJ2-1; 7 bases line up with TRBD1. The CDR3 sequence is 13 residues long. V dropped 4 bases and J dropped 4; count of bases not matched to a gene: 4. Per the germline V gene, CDR1 is SQVTM and CDR2 is ANQGSEA.

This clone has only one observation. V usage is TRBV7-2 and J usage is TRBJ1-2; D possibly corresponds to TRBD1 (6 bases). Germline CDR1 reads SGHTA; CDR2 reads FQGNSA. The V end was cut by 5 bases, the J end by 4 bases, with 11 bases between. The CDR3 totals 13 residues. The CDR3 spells CASSADRFYGYTF. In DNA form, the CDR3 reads TGTGCCAGCAGCGCGGACAGATTCTATGGCTACACCTTC.

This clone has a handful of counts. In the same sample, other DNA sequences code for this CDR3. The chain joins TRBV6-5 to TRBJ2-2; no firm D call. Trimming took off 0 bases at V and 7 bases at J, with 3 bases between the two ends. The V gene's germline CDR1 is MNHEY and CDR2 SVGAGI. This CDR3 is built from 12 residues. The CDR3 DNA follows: TGTGCCAGCAGTTACTCTTACGGGGAGCTGTTTTTT. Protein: CASSYSYGELFF.

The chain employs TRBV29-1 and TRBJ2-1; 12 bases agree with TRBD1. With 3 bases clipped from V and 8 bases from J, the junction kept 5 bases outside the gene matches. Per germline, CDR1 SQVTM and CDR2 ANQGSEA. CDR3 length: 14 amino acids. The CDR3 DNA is TGCAGCGTTGAGGGGGACAGGGGGCTCGATGAGCAGTTCTTC. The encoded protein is CSVEGDRGLDEQFF.

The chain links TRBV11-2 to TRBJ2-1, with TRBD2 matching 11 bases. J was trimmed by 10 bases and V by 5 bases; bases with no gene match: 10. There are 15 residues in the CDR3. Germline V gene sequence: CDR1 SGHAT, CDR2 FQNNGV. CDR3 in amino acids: CASSATSGTMGEQFF. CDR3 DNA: TGTGCCAGCAGCGCGACTAGCGGGACAATGGGGGAGCAGTTCTTC.

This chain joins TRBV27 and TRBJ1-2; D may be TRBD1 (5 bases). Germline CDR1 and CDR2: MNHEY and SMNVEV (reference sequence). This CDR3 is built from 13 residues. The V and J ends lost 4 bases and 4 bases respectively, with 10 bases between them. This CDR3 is CASSSGGSYGYTF. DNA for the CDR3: TGTGCCAGCAGTTCCGGGGGGTCCTATGGCTACACCTTC.